Shown below are 28 T cell receptor beta chains from a single sample sequenced in a study of CD4 T cells in relation to SARS-CoV-2 and coronaviruses. Their specific antigens are unknown. TCRdb keeps only in-frame clones here, not all; method: immunoSEQ multiplex PCR. Altogether around 41,000 clones are present, approximately 87% being singletons, with the ten largest covering over 0.95%. The material sequenced was naive CD4+ T cells from PBMCs, cultured in vitro. Regarding subset: naive CD4+ T cells isolated by negative enrichment. The receptors come from an adult with COVID-19.

This clone occurred once. The chain uses TRBV7-2 and TRBJ2-7, with D unclear. The CDR3 length is 14 residues. Germline CDR1 reads SGHTA; CDR2 reads FQGNSA. Between the trimmed V and J ends, which lost 1 base and 2 bases, there was a span of 9 bases. CDR3 DNA: TGTGCCAGCAGCTTAGAGGTGCCAACCTACGAGCAGTACTTC. It encodes CASSLEVPTYEQYF.

The chain employs TRBV4-1 and TRBJ2-1; tentative D call: TRBD2 (5 bases). This CDR3 has 17 residues. Germline CDR1 and CDR2: MGHRA and YSYEKL. V lost 1 base, J lost 4 bases, and 17 bases lay in between. The CDR3 region has the DNA TGCGCCAGCAGCCAAGGGCACCGCACTAGGAAATACAATGAGCAGTTCTTC. Amino acid sequence: CASSQGHRTRKYNEQFF.

The chain joins TRBV6-2 or TRBV6-3 to TRBJ2-2, with a weak D call TRBD2 (5 bases). V gave up 5 bases and J gave up 6 bases, with 13 bases separating them. The germline V gene has CDR1 MNHEY and CDR2 SVGEGT. The CDR3 is 14 residues long. The CDR3: CASSPTRVPGELFF. The CDR3 nucleotides read TGTGCCAGCAGTCCCACTAGGGTACCCGGGGAGCTGTTTTTT.

In its sample, this clone was seen once. V usage is TRBV4-1 and J usage is TRBJ2-7; D remains unclear. The ends were cut back, 2 bases at V and 6 bases at J, with 23 bases in the middle. The CDR3 sequence is 17 residues long. Germline V gene sequence: CDR1 MGHRA, CDR2 YSYEKL. CDR3 amino acids: CASSQFPDGHARSEQYF. DNA for the CDR3: TGCGCCAGCAGCCAATTTCCCGACGGCCACGCTAGATCCGAGCAGTACTTC.

The chain recombines TRBV28 with TRBJ2-3; no reliable D call. Trimming shortened V by 2 bases and J by 2 bases, and 5 bases separated the two germline ends. There are 13 residues in the CDR3. Germline V lookup: CDR1 MDHEN, CDR2 SYDVKM. The CDR3 bases are TGTGCCAGCAGTTTAGACGACACAGATACGCAGTATTTT. Translating it yields CASSLDDTDTQYF.

This chain uses TRBV29-1 with TRBJ1-1; TRBD1 matches 7 bases. The V and J ends lost 5 bases and 1 base, in that order; junction bases with no gene match: 10. The CDR3 has 15 residues. Germline V gene sequence: CDR1 SQVTM, CDR2 ANQGSEA. Here the CDR3 reads CSVHPQGRGNTEAFF. Written as DNA, the CDR3 is TGCAGCGTTCACCCACAGGGGCGCGGGAACACTGAAGCTTTCTTT.

The V gene is TRBV4-2, the J gene TRBJ2-7; TRBD1 matches at 10 bases. Trimming removed 3 bases from V and 3 bases from J; junction bases left unmatched: 5. The CDR3 length is 15 residues. Germline-derived CDR1 and CDR2 are LGHNA and YNFKEQ. The CDR3 is CASSHGTGVNYEQYF. CDR3 nucleotide sequence: TGTGCCAGCAGCCATGGGACAGGGGTTAACTACGAGCAGTACTTC.

The CDR3 coding sequence is TGTGCCTGGATGGCGGGAGCAGGGTACGAGCAGTACTTC. Translated: CAWMAGAGYEQYF. The J gene is TRBJ2-7, the V gene TRBV30; 7 positions match TRBD2. V was pared by 4 bases and J by 4 bases, with 7 bases of the junction left unmatched. The germline CDR1 and CDR2 sequences are GTSNPN and SVGIG (reference sequence). The CDR3 has 13 residues.

This clone has a single count. The CDR3 spells CASSPPSRREQFF. The DNA for the CDR3 is TGTGCCAGCTCACCACCGTCTAGGAGGGAGCAGTTCTTC. This chain links TRBV18 with TRBJ2-1; perhaps TRBD2 as D (5 bases). CDR3 size: 13 residues. The germline V gene encodes CDR1 KGHSH and CDR2 LQKENI. Trimming removed 0 bases at V and 10 bases at J, with 10 bases between.

V and J are TRBV28 and TRBJ1-2, with 7 bases identical to TRBD1. The length of the CDR3 is 15 residues. Germline values: CDR1 MDHEN, CDR2 SYDVKM. V shed 6 bases and J 4 bases; nucleotides not matched to a gene: 11. The CDR3 DNA is TGTGCCAGCAGCTCGTACGACAGGGACTCCTATGGCTACACCTTC. Protein product: CASSSYDRDSYGYTF.

The chain uses TRBV28 and TRBJ2-5; 10 positions agree with TRBD2. The germline V gene encodes CDR1 MDHEN and CDR2 SYDVKM. Trimming took 7 bases from V and 5 from J; bases not matched to a gene: 4. The CDR3 sequence is 13 residues long. For the CDR3, the DNA is TGTGCCAGCACTAGCGGGAGAATGGAGACCCAGTACTTC. The encoded protein is CASTSGRMETQYF.

V usage is TRBV6-1 and J usage is TRBJ2-7, with 12 bases aligning to TRBD2. This CDR3 region has 15 residues. V shed 3 bases and J 5 bases; nucleotides not matched to a gene: 5. CDR1 is MNHNS, CDR2 SASEGT, per germline. CDR3 coding DNA: TGTGCCAGCAGTGATGGACTAGCGGGATCACACGAGCAGTACTTC. Protein: CASSDGLAGSHEQYF.

The chain links TRBV7-8 to TRBJ1-5; tentatively, D is TRBD1 (5 bases). Trimming left V 5 bases short and J 6 bases short, with 11 bases between. Germline V gene sequence: CDR1 SGHVS, CDR2 FQNEAQ. This CDR3 spans 13 amino acids. The CDR3 DNA reads as TGTGCCAGCAGCGACGGGGCGGGTCAGCCCCAGCATTTT. Translated, it gives CASSDGAGQPQHF.

The chain employs TRBV12-3 or TRBV12-4 and TRBJ2-1, with D possibly called TRBD1 or TRBD2 (6 bases each). V lost 5 bases and J 8 bases, leaving 7 bases between the germline ends. CDR3 length: 11 residues. This CDR3 reads CASSRGDEQFF. In nucleotides, the CDR3 is TGTGCCAGCAGTAGGGGGGATGAGCAGTTCTTC.

A single count supports this clone. The genes are TRBV3-1 (or the pseudogene TRBV3-2) and TRBJ1-1; D gene ambiguous. V lost 0 bases, J lost 11 bases, and 13 bases lay in between. Germline V gives CDR1 LGHDT, CDR2 YNNKEL (reference sequence). CDR3 length: 13 residues. The DNA for the CDR3 is TGTGCCAGCAGCCAAGACTCCGCGGGGAGGGCTTTCTTT. This translates into CASSQDSAGRAFF.

This chain joins TRBV28 and TRBJ1-1; D possibly corresponds to TRBD1 (5 bases). V lost 5 bases to trimming and J lost 7 bases, with 20 bases between them. Germline V gives CDR1 MDHEN, CDR2 SYDVKM. The CDR3 runs 15 residues. This chain's CDR3 is CASSSPAAGLIEAFF. In DNA, the CDR3 is TGTGCCAGCAGTAGCCCAGCAGCGGGACTAATTGAAGCTTTCTTT.

This clone is categorized as large. This chain joins TRBV20-1 and TRBJ1-2; 7 bases are shared with TRBD1. There are 20 residues in the CDR3. V lost 3 bases to trimming and J lost 8 bases; unmatched junction nucleotides: 30. The germline V gene encodes CDR1 DFQATT and CDR2 SNEGSKA (reference sequence). CDR3 nucleotides: TGCAGTGCTAGTTACCCCCCGAAGCCAGAGACAGGGATGAATACGGACGGCTACACCTTC. Its translation is CSASYPPKPETGMNTDGYTF.

The CDR3 region is CASSPDTLTYNEQFF. CDR3 sequence (DNA): TGTGCCAGTAGTCCGGACACCTTAACCTACAATGAGCAGTTCTTC. The rearrangement joins TRBV19 to TRBJ2-1; tentatively, D is TRBD1 (5 bases). V was pared by 5 bases and J by 2 bases, with 13 bases between. The CDR3 is 15 residues long. The V gene's germline CDR1 is LNHDA and CDR2 SQIVND (reference sequence).

The chain has TRBV19 and TRBJ2-1; weak D call: TRBD2 (6 bases). From germline, CDR1 is LNHDA and CDR2 SQIVND (reference sequence). This CDR3 contains 14 residues. V lost 10 bases to trimming and J lost 0 bases, with 13 bases between them. CDR3 protein: CATTRGLSYNEQFF. In nucleotides, the CDR3 is TGTGCCACCACGCGGGGTCTCTCCTACAATGAGCAGTTCTTC.

The chain recombines TRBV19 with TRBJ2-1; D may be TRBD2 (5 bases). Between the trimmed V and J ends, which lost 2 bases and 0 bases, there was a span of 8 bases. The CDR3 is 15 amino acids. The germline gives CDR1 LNHDA, CDR2 SQIVND (reference sequence). The CDR3 spells CASSIKGSSYNEQFF. In DNA, the CDR3 is TGTGCCAGTAGTATAAAAGGGAGCTCCTACAATGAGCAGTTCTTC.

Here the CDR3 DNA reads TGCGCCAGTCCCGGGACAGGGACTTTTCATAGAGGGCGGGCCACAGATACGCAGTATTTT. Its protein is CASPGTGTFHRGRATDTQYF. The V call is TRBV23-1, the J call TRBJ2-3; 9 positions agree with TRBD1. Being an ORF, TRBV23-1 has a function that is uncertain. V dropped 9 bases and J dropped 2; count of bases not matched to a gene: 24. There are 20 residues in the CDR3.

This chain joins TRBV24-1 and TRBJ2-6; unclear D gene. Germline V gene sequence: CDR1 KGHDR, CDR2 SFDVKD. V was pared by 4 bases and J by 4 bases, with 7 bases between. This CDR3 has 14 residues. CDR3 nucleotides: TGTGCCACCAGTGAGGGTCCCGGGGCCAACGTCCTGACTTTC. It translates to CATSEGPGANVLTF.

A few counts support this clone. The J gene is TRBJ1-1, the V gene TRBV19; no reliable D call. V lost 1 base and J 2 bases, leaving 5 bases between the germline ends. Per the germline V gene, CDR1 is LNHDA and CDR2 is SQIVND (reference sequence). This CDR3 spans 13 amino acids. This CDR3 reads CASSIGVNTEAFF. The CDR3 region has the DNA TGTGCCAGTAGTATAGGGGTTAACACTGAAGCTTTCTTT.

This clone turned up a few times. The chain employs TRBV9 and TRBJ2-1, with TRBD2 matching 10 bases. This CDR3 region has 15 residues. The germline gives CDR1 SGDLS, CDR2 YYNGEE. V gave up 0 bases and J gave up 9 bases; unmatched junction bases: 6. CDR3 bases: TGTGCCAGCAGCGTAGAGCTAGCGGGAGTCGGTGAGCAGTTCTTC. Its translation is CASSVELAGVGEQFF.

This clone was seen more than once but under ten times. V and J are TRBV10-3 and TRBJ2-7, with TRBD1 as a possible D gene (5 bases). The CDR3 is made up of 15 amino acids. Germline CDR1 is ENHRY and CDR2 is SYGVKD. Trimming shortened V by 0 bases and J by 5 bases, and 14 bases separated the two germline ends. The CDR3 protein is CAISESRGSGDEQYF. As DNA, the CDR3 is TGTGCCATCAGTGAGTCAAGGGGTTCGGGCGACGAGCAGTACTTC.

This clone was observed a few times. This chain links TRBV30 with TRBJ1-6; weak D call: TRBD1 (6 bases). V was clipped by 4 bases and J by 7 bases, with 17 bases between them. CDR3 length: 15 amino acids. Germline values: CDR1 GTSNPN, CDR2 SVGIG (reference sequence). The CDR3 region is CAWTDGTSMNSPLHF. The DNA for the CDR3 is TGTGCCTGGACTGATGGGACATCGATGAATTCACCCCTCCACTTT.

CDR3 residues: CASSFQEELFF. CDR3 coding DNA: TGTGCCAGCAGCTTCCAGGAGGAGCTGTTTTTT. This sequence joins TRBV7-9 and TRBJ2-2; D call uncertain. Between the trimmed V and J ends, which lost 3 bases and 10 bases, there was a span of 6 bases. This CDR3 is 11 amino acids long. In germline, CDR1 is SEHNR, CDR2 FQNEAQ (reference sequence).

The V call is TRBV7-3, the J call TRBJ2-2; a possible D gene is TRBD2 (6 bases). Trimming stripped 4 bases from V and 5 bases from J, with 14 bases between. From germline, CDR1 is SGHTA and CDR2 FQGTGA. CDR3 length equals 15 residues. The CDR3: CASSSSGTGTGELFF. The CDR3 coding sequence is TGTGCCAGCAGCTCATCCGGGACTGGAACCGGGGAGCTGTTTTTT.